The sequence of this T cell receptor (beta chain) was determined in a study of human T cells and chemical hapten exposure (dated by TCRdb to the early 2020s). For the wider study: For sensitization, 2% DPC in acetone was applied to a 2 cm by 2 cm area of upper inner arm skin. Libraries were combined into a pool for sequencing, and differences in TCR yield between samples came mainly from small differences in library volumes within the pool. Blood samples were taken from patients before sensitization (week 0) and at 2, 6 and about 24 weeks after DPC sensitization. The patient cohort, mostly female, included alopecia areata with under or over 50% scalp involvement, alopecia totalis and alopecia universalis. Patch testing on the upper back used Finn chambers containing 0.01% DPC, with scoring done after 6 days according to International Contact Dermatitis Research Group standards. Weekly therapeutic DPC doses were additionally applied to the scalp of patients throughout the approximately 23-week study period. For TCR sequencing, blood came from 25 to 35 alopecia patients at anywhere from one to four time points (pre-sensitization, 2, 6 and 24 weeks). Peripheral blood TCR repertoire changes were tracked in vivo in alopecia patients during primary and secondary sensitization to the hapten diphenylcyclopropenone (DPC). Each blood RNA sample was used to sequence both TCR alpha and TCR beta chains.

From V the trimming removes 6 bases and from J it removes 4 bases, while the gene matches leave 8 bases of the junction unaccounted for. The CDR3 has 15 amino acids, counting the end cysteine and phenylalanine. Just CDR3 DNA is preserved here, 45 bases in frame from base 1. As encoded in the germline V gene, CDR1 is MNHEY while CDR2 is SVGAGI. This specimen's time point label, per the study, means: pre-sensitization, week 0. The sample's treatment or condition label, decoded: therapeutic diphenylcyclopropenone sensitization with weekly scalp DPC. Total RNA was isolated from unfractionated whole blood collected in Tempus Blood RNA tubes. At every patch-test visit, the blood draw took place before the patch test was put on. Eligible patients were aged 18 to 70, diagnosed with alopecia, deemed suitable for DPC therapy, and excluded if pregnant. Results and caveats for the whole study, not just this receptor: After repeated subsampling, changes were observed in the strength of the expansion versus patch-test correlation and in the threshold at which the correlation became significant. Compared with pre-sensitization or healthy control sets, expanded TCRs formed significantly more large CDR3 similarity clusters, which is consistent with antigen-driven responses. The number of TCRs above 1 in 1000 frequency did not change with DPC sensitization; there was no evidence of global repertoire structure alterations. Patch test score was positively correlated with the number of PT1 expanded TCRs, with significance at thresholds 8, 16 and 32 but not at 4. All patients had alopecia, a presumed autoimmune disease, so their immune response might differ from that of healthy individuals.

Of note for this clonotype: Its antigen is not yet known. No much larger clone exists at a distance of one base, and base qualities are not known.

Libraries were made using RACE. Sequencing relied on a NextSeq 500. During library preparation, unique molecular identifiers were attached to individual cDNA molecules so that TCRs could be counted quantitatively and reproducibly. Per the authors' processing: A median of approximately 96,000 TCRs per sample was observed, with a range of roughly 23,224 to 750,000. The Decombinator software suite was used to annotate the V, J and CDR3 of the TCR reads. For PS versus PT1 abundance plots, all samples were subsampled to the same number of TCRs (28,000). TCRs were defined as expanded if absent before sensitization and observed at least eight times at the 2-week time point. TCRdb ran its own pipeline on the public reads, namely fastp trimming at Q25 and MiXCR clone calling, and kept in-frame beta chains. Records with the same CDR3 protein are collapsed into one entry carrying the most frequent genes and DNA. The V and J calls and clone size are TCRdb's, not the authors'. The sample data list tens of thousands of distinct CDR3 sequences, and 9.5% to 10% of these were observed just once. The ten biggest clones cover 8.5% to 10% of the sample.

This specimen was whole blood, taken in connection with sensitization to the hapten diphenylcyclopropenone (DPC). The sequence joins TRBV6-5 to TRBJ2-3; TRBD1 matches 9 bases in the middle. This clonotype was obtained from a young woman with alopecia areata. Some clones in this sample may be carry-over from other donors' samples. At the DNA level, the sequence is TGTGCCAGCAGATTGACCCGGACAGGGGCAGATACGCAGTATTTT. Its protein product is CASRLTRTGADTQYF.